The 3 T cell receptor beta chains reported below all come from one sample, sequenced in a study of control samples from healthy donors and cancer patients. Measured with immunoSEQ multiplex PCR; TCRdb has only the in-frame clones, and not every one. Here the sample spans about 130,000 clones, 88% being singletons. The specimen was blood. These receptors all come from a man between 50 and 59 years old in good health.

This sequence joins TRBV18 and TRBJ1-4; TRBD1 aligns across 9 bases. The V segment lost 2 bases and the J segment 8 bases; nucleotides outside the gene matches: 9. Germline V gene data show CDR1 as KGHSH and CDR2 as LQKENI. The CDR3 loop spans 16 amino acids. The CDR3 sequence: CASSPSLQGAMEKLFF. Here the CDR3 DNA reads TGTGCCAGCTCACCATCGTTACAGGGGGCTATGGAAAAACTGTTTTTT.

The V gene is TRBV11-2, the J gene TRBJ2-7, with D unresolved. Germline V gene lookup returns CDR1 SGHAT and CDR2 FQNNGV. This CDR3 is built from 14 residues. Trimming stripped 5 bases from V and 6 bases from J, with 17 bases between. The CDR3 DNA reads TGTGCCAGCAGCCCCCGCGAGATAGGGTCCGAGCAGTACTTC. The encoded protein is CASSPREIGSEQYF.

The V gene is TRBV11-3, the J gene TRBJ2-1; 8 nucleotides match TRBD1. J lost 8 bases, V lost 7 bases, and 7 bases had no gene match. The CDR3 runs 13 residues. Germline values: CDR1 SGHNT, CDR2 YENEEA. CDR3 region: CASKDRVVHEQFF. CDR3 coding DNA: TGTGCCAGCAAGGACAGGGTAGTCCATGAGCAGTTCTTC.